This TCR beta chain was sequenced for a study of shared clonotypes between healthy human individuals. The assay was carried out at the deep level. Sequenced by immunoSEQ multiplex PCR; TCRdb stores in-frame clones only, minus some. The data contain about 480,000 clones, 60% to 80% of them seen just once; the ten biggest clones take up around 12%. Findings and caveats of the study: Deeper or shallower sequencing was expected to change how clonotypes are shared among donors.

The CDR3 sequence is 15 residues long. The germline V gene encodes CDR1 MNHEY and CDR2 SMNVEV (reference sequence). Trimming cost V 8 bases and J 1 base; bases outside gene matches: 5. In the case of this clone: Antigen specificity is unknown.

The donors, all of them Caucasian adults, lived in Nashville, Tennessee. Genomic DNA from unsorted samples was obtained from around 88 million PBMCs (per sample). The V and J genes are TRBV27 and TRBJ1-1; TRBD1 agrees at 12 bases. The TCR originated in a woman aged 40 to 50 in good health. Some clones in this sample may be carry-over from other donors' samples. What was sequenced was PBMCs. Here the CDR3 DNA reads TGTGCCAGCCGGGGACAGGGGGCAACGAACACTGAAGCTTTCTTT. Protein sequence: CASRGQGATNTEAFF.